This passage covers 31 T cell receptor beta chains from one sample sequenced in a study of blood T cell repertoires in COVID-19. Some clones are missing from TCRdb's copy, which holds only in-frame ones; the method was immunoSEQ multiplex PCR. The sample includes 180,000 or so clones, approximately 78% seen only once; the top ten take 10% to 15%. The sample taken for sequencing was peripheral blood. These TCRs come from an elderly woman with COVID-19, enrolled during active disease.

The genes are TRBV5-1 and TRBJ2-7, with TRBD1 identical over 7 bases. The CDR3 has 16 residues. J gave up 0 bases and V 4 bases, and 10 bases lay outside the gene matches. Germline V CDR1 and CDR2: SGHRS, YFSETQ. The CDR3: CASSTGLGTASYEQYF. The CDR3 region has the DNA TGCGCCAGCAGCACAGGACTCGGGACAGCCTCCTACGAGCAGTACTTC.

This chain links TRBV4-1 with TRBJ2-7; TRBD2 aligns across 13 bases. This CDR3 is built from 17 residues. Germline assignment: CDR1 MGHRA and CDR2 YSYEKL. V lost 1 base to trimming and J lost 7 bases; unmatched junction nucleotides: 10. The CDR3 here is CASSQGWGTSGIGEQYF. The CDR3 DNA sequence: TGCGCCAGCAGCCAAGGTTGGGGGACTAGCGGGATAGGGGAGCAGTACTTC.

The chain couples TRBV19 to TRBJ1-1, with 7 bases that match TRBD1. Germline CDR1 reads LNHDA; CDR2 reads SQIVND (reference sequence). Trimming removed 4 bases from V and 0 bases from J; junction bases left unmatched: 2. The CDR3 runs to 14 residues. The CDR3 here is CASSRGQLNTEAFF. CDR3 nucleotides: TGTGCCAGTAGTAGGGGACAGCTGAACACTGAAGCTTTCTTT.

V is TRBV5-1 and J is TRBJ1-5; 8 nucleotides match TRBD1. The CDR3 runs 14 residues. Germline V CDR1 and CDR2: SGHRS, YFSETQ. Trimming at V came to 4 bases and at J to 5 bases, leaving 5 bases not matched to a gene. The CDR3 sequence is CASSPDRADQPQHF. DNA of the CDR3: TGCGCCAGCAGCCCGGACAGGGCGGATCAGCCCCAGCATTTT. Supplemented by reference TRBV5-1 and TRBJ1-5, the full variable domain reads KAGVTQTPRYLIKTRGQQVTLSCSPISGHRSVSWYQQTPGQGLQFLFEYFSETQRNKGNFPGRFSGRQFSNSRSEMNVSTLELGDSALYLCASSPDRADQPQHFGDGTRLSIL.

The V gene is TRBV7-9, the J gene TRBJ1-5; the D is unclear. CDR1 is SEHNR and CDR2 is FQNEAQ in the germline V gene (reference sequence). This CDR3 region has 15 residues. Trimming removed 5 bases at V and 0 bases at J, with 11 bases between. CDR3 region: CASSPSGDSNQPQHF. The CDR3 DNA sequence: TGTGCCAGCAGCCCTTCAGGCGATAGCAATCAGCCCCAGCATTTT.

The chain uses TRBV7-9 and TRBJ1-2; 9 bases align to TRBD1. V was pared by 5 bases and J by 3 bases, with 13 bases of the junction left unmatched. Germline loops: CDR1 SEHNR, CDR2 FQNEAQ (reference sequence). CDR3 length: 17 residues. In DNA form, the CDR3 reads TGTGCCAGCAGCCGGGCCGGATTAACAGGGGGCGACTATGGCTACACCTTC. Amino acid sequence: CASSRAGLTGGDYGYTF.

V is TRBV18 and J is TRBJ1-1, with 7 bases matching TRBD1. Germline V gene lookup returns CDR1 KGHSH and CDR2 LQKENI. V gave up 6 bases and J gave up 3 bases; unmatched junction bases: 7. The CDR3 totals 14 residues. As DNA, the CDR3 is TGTGCCAGCTCCCAGACAGGGTTCGACACTGAAGCTTTCTTT. This sequence encodes CASSQTGFDTEAFF.

This chain joins TRBV6-5 and TRBJ1-2, with D tentatively TRBD1 (6 bases). The CDR3 is made up of 15 amino acids. Deletions cut 6 bases from V and 4 bases from J, with 18 bases between. CDR1 and CDR2 (germline): MNHEY, SVGAGI. In DNA, the CDR3 is TGTGCCAGCAGGACTACAGGGAGGGGAAGCTATGGCTACACCTTC. Its protein is CASRTTGRGSYGYTF.

This sequence joins TRBV11-1 and TRBJ1-1; D is unclear. The V and J ends lost 2 bases and 2 bases respectively, with 6 bases between them. Germline V gives CDR1 SGHAT, CDR2 FQDESV (reference sequence). CDR3 size: 13 residues. CDR3 region: CASSLTANTEAFF. DNA for the CDR3: TGTGCCAGCAGCTTAACAGCAAACACTGAAGCTTTCTTT.

The chain joins TRBV2 to TRBJ1-5; D perhaps matches TRBD1 (5 bases). The ends were cut back, 6 bases at V and 0 bases at J, with 15 bases in the middle. The CDR3 length is 16 residues. Germline V gene sequence: CDR1 SNHLY, CDR2 FYNNEI. The CDR3 region is CASRPRGYLSNQPQHF. The DNA of the CDR3 is TGTGCCAGCAGGCCTAGGGGCTACCTTAGCAATCAGCCCCAGCATTTT.

The genes are TRBV6-5 and TRBJ2-7, with 14 bases that match TRBD2. The V gene end was trimmed by 2 bases and the J gene end by 7 bases; junction bases not matched to a gene: 7. The CDR3 extends over 16 amino acids. Per the germline V gene, CDR1 is MNHEY and CDR2 is SVGAGI. CDR3 amino acids: CASSYRPGLAGEEQYF. CDR3 coding DNA: TGTGCCAGCAGTTACCGACCGGGACTAGCGGGAGAAGAGCAGTACTTC.

The V and J genes are TRBV24-1 and TRBJ1-4, with D perhaps TRBD1 (5 bases). Germline CDR1 and CDR2: KGHDR and SFDVKD. Trimming removed 3 bases from V and 8 bases from J, with 9 bases in between. The CDR3 loop spans 13 amino acids. CDR3 in DNA: TGTGCCACCAGTGATGGGGGGTCGGAAAAACTGTTTTTT. It translates to CATSDGGSEKLFF.

The chain combines TRBV19 with TRBJ1-2; 9 bases align to TRBD1. The CDR3 extends over 13 amino acids. Trimming removed 7 bases from V and 7 bases from J; junction bases left unmatched: 7. Per germline, CDR1 LNHDA and CDR2 SQIVND (reference sequence). As DNA, the CDR3 is TGTGCCAGTAACGTACAGGGGGCAGGTGGCTACACCTTC. Translated, it gives CASNVQGAGGYTF. Based on the CDR3 plus reference TRBV19 and TRBJ1-2, the full variable domain is DGGITQSPKYLFRKEGQNVTLSCEQNLNHDAMYWYRQDPGQGLRLIYYSQIVNDFQKGDIAEGYSVSREKKESFPLTVTSAQKNPTAFYLCASNVQGAGGYTFGSGTRLTVV.

The chain joins TRBV5-1 to TRBJ2-7; 12 nucleotides agree with TRBD2. There are 15 residues in the CDR3. In germline, CDR1 is SGHRS, CDR2 YFSETQ. The V segment lost 4 bases and the J segment 3 bases; nucleotides outside the gene matches: 5. The CDR3 DNA sequence: TGCGCCAGCAGCAAGACTAGCGGGAGTAACTACGAGCAGTACTTC. It specifies CASSKTSGSNYEQYF.

V usage is TRBV5-1 and J usage is TRBJ2-7; 10 nucleotides align to TRBD2. This CDR3 region has 16 residues. V lost 0 bases, J lost 5 bases, and 8 bases stayed unmatched. Germline CDR1 reads SGHRS; CDR2 reads YFSETQ. The CDR3 DNA sequence: TGCGCCAGCAGCTTGGTCTCTAGCGGGAGTCTCCACGAGCAGTACTTC. Its translation is CASSLVSSGSLHEQYF.

The rearrangement links TRBV7-2 to TRBJ2-3; 12 nucleotides line up with TRBD2. Germline CDR1 is SGHTA and CDR2 is FQGNSA. This CDR3 comprises 17 residues. V lost 1 base, J lost 2 bases, and 4 bases stayed unmatched. The CDR3 spells CASSLEGLAGYTDTQYF. CDR3 in DNA: TGTGCCAGCAGCTTAGAGGGACTAGCGGGTTACACAGATACGCAGTATTTT.

The V and J genes are TRBV6-1 and TRBJ1-1; 9 bases align to TRBD1. V lost 1 base and J lost 11; bases outside the gene matches: 8. This CDR3 has 14 residues. Looked up from germline, CDR1 is MNHNS and CDR2 is SASEGT. CDR3 DNA sequence: TGTGCCAGCAGTGAAGTAGGACAGGGGCTTGGGGCTTTCTTT. This codes for CASSEVGQGLGAFF.

A few counts support this clone. The chain uses TRBV6-1 and TRBJ1-1; TRBD1 is a possible D gene (6 bases). The CDR3 length is 16 residues. V was clipped by 2 bases and J by 1 base, with 14 bases between them. The germline V gene encodes CDR1 MNHNS and CDR2 SASEGT. The CDR3 loop reads CASSEWARGPNTEAFF. As DNA, the CDR3 is TGTGCCAGCAGTGAATGGGCCAGGGGCCCGAACACTGAAGCTTTCTTT.

V and J are TRBV5-1 and TRBJ1-1, with 12 bases that match TRBD1. V shed 2 bases, J shed 5 bases, and the junction held 4 bases outside the gene matches. The germline V gene encodes CDR1 SGHRS and CDR2 YFSETQ. There are 15 residues in the CDR3. The CDR3 DNA sequence: TGCGCCAGCAGCTTTACGGGACAGGGGGCGACTGAAGCTTTCTTT. This translates into CASSFTGQGATEAFF. Supplemented by reference TRBV5-1 and TRBJ1-1, the full variable domain reads KAGVTQTPRYLIKTRGQQVTLSCSPISGHRSVSWYQQTPGQGLQFLFEYFSETQRNKGNFPGRFSGRQFSNSRSEMNVSTLELGDSALYLCASSFTGQGATEAFFGQGTRLTVV.

The chain combines TRBV10-2 with TRBJ2-2; 9 positions agree with TRBD2. V shed 4 bases, J shed 6 bases, and the junction held 15 bases outside the gene matches. Looked up from germline, CDR1 is WSHSY and CDR2 is SAAADI. This CDR3 spans 18 amino acids. Written as DNA, the CDR3 is TGCGCCAGCAGTGTTCTTAGCGGGAGCTCTACTCGGGCCGGGGAGCTGTTTTTT. It yields the protein CASSVLSGSSTRAGELFF.

V gene TRBV5-1 combines with J gene TRBJ1-1, with 7 bases that match TRBD1. This CDR3 is 15 amino acids long. In germline, CDR1 is SGHRS, CDR2 YFSETQ. V lost 4 bases to trimming and J lost 4 bases; unmatched junction nucleotides: 10. The chain's CDR3 is CASSPITGVPTEAFF. The CDR3 nucleotides read TGCGCCAGCAGCCCAATTACAGGGGTCCCCACTGAAGCTTTCTTT. Drawing the rest from reference TRBV5-1 and TRBJ1-1, the complete variable domain is KAGVTQTPRYLIKTRGQQVTLSCSPISGHRSVSWYQQTPGQGLQFLFEYFSETQRNKGNFPGRFSGRQFSNSRSEMNVSTLELGDSALYLCASSPITGVPTEAFFGQGTRLTVV.

This sequence joins TRBV11-3 and TRBJ2-5; D ambiguous. This CDR3 is built from 14 residues. Germline CDR1 is SGHNT and CDR2 is YENEEA. Trimming cost V 4 bases and J 1 base, with 10 bases left between them. CDR3 in amino acids: CASSSRWSQETQYF. CDR3 coding DNA: TGTGCCAGCAGCTCTAGATGGAGCCAAGAGACCCAGTACTTC.

This chain uses TRBV7-9 with TRBJ2-7; the match to TRBD2 covers 7 bases. The CDR3 contains 13 residues. After removal of 5 bases from V and 1 base from J, the junction contained 2 bases not matched to a gene. Germline CDR1 and CDR2: SEHNR and FQNEAQ (reference sequence). The CDR3 sequence: CASSTGGSYEQYF. In nucleotides, the CDR3 is TGTGCCAGCAGCACCGGGGGGTCCTACGAGCAGTACTTC.

This chain links TRBV28 with TRBJ2-5, with D unresolved. The CDR3 has 13 residues. V gave up 6 bases and J gave up 3 bases, with 11 bases separating them. Germline CDR1 reads MDHEN; CDR2 reads SYDVKM. CDR3 DNA: TGTGCCAGCAGAGCCCCAGGAAAAGAGACCCAGTACTTC. This encodes CASRAPGKETQYF.

The J gene is TRBJ2-2, the V gene TRBV18; the D gene is possibly TRBD1 (5 bases). Trimming removed 1 base at V and 5 bases at J, with 17 bases between. There are 17 residues in the CDR3. Germline lookup yields CDR1 KGHSH and CDR2 LQKENI. This CDR3 reads CASSPQGFELRTGELFF. For the CDR3, the DNA is TGTGCCAGCTCACCACAGGGGTTTGAGCTGCGGACCGGGGAGCTGTTTTTT.

V gene TRBV5-8 combines with J gene TRBJ2-1, with 9 bases matching TRBD2. The CDR3 has 15 amino acids. J was trimmed by 7 bases and V by 3 bases; bases with no gene match: 8. CDR1 SGHTS and CDR2 YDEGEE come from the germline V gene. This CDR3 is CASSWPGGGVNEQFF. The DNA of the CDR3 is TGTGCCAGCAGCTGGCCTGGCGGGGGGGTAAATGAGCAGTTCTTC. Looking up the rest from reference TRBV5-8 and TRBJ2-1 gives the full variable domain: EAGVTQSPTHLIKTRGQQATLRCSPISGHTSVYWYQQALGLGLQFLLWYDEGEERNRGNFPPRFSGRQFPNYSSELNVNALELEDSALYLCASSWPGGGVNEQFFGPGTRLTVL.

The chain employs TRBV4-1 and TRBJ2-3; D is undetermined. This CDR3 region has 13 residues. The V gene lost 0 bases and the J gene lost 7 bases, with 8 bases spanning the gap. The germline V gene encodes CDR1 MGHRA and CDR2 YSYEKL. CDR3 protein: CASSQDLENTQYF. CDR3 nucleotides: TGCGCCAGCAGCCAAGATTTGGAGAATACGCAGTATTTT.

V is TRBV5-1 and J is TRBJ2-3, with a possible D match to TRBD1 (9 bases). This CDR3 contains 19 residues. The V and J ends lost 0 bases and 3 bases respectively, with 23 bases between them. Germline V gene data show CDR1 as SGHRS and CDR2 as YFSETQ. This CDR3 reads CASSLDRGLSGSLTDTQYF. As DNA, the CDR3 is TGCGCCAGCAGCTTGGACAGGGGGCTCAGCGGGAGTTTGACAGATACGCAGTATTTT. The full variable domain, its missing parts supplied by reference TRBV5-1 and TRBJ2-3, is KAGVTQTPRYLIKTRGQQVTLSCSPISGHRSVSWYQQTPGQGLQFLFEYFSETQRNKGNFPGRFSGRQFSNSRSEMNVSTLELGDSALYLCASSLDRGLSGSLTDTQYFGPGTRLTVL.

The chain recombines TRBV9 with TRBJ1-4; 9 nucleotides align to TRBD1. J was trimmed by 2 bases and V by 4 bases; bases with no gene match: 9. Germline lookup yields CDR1 SGDLS and CDR2 YYNGEE. The CDR3 has 17 residues. CDR3 region: CASSPGQGLRTNEKLFF. The CDR3 DNA follows: TGTGCCAGCAGCCCGGGACAGGGCTTAAGGACTAATGAAAAACTGTTTTTT. Combining the CDR3 with reference TRBV9 and TRBJ1-4 gives the whole variable domain DSGVTQTPKHLITATGQRVTLRCSPRSGDLSVYWYQQSLDQGLQFLIQYYNGEERAKGNILERFSAQQFPDLHSELNLSSLELGDSALYFCASSPGQGLRTNEKLFFGSGTQLSVL.

CDR3 sequence: CASSMGSGGPTDTQYF. CDR3 DNA sequence: TGTGCCAGTAGTATGGGATCTGGAGGGCCCACAGATACGCAGTATTTT. The J gene is TRBJ2-3, the V gene TRBV19; TRBD2 might be the D (6 bases). Trimming pared 3 bases from V and 2 bases from J, leaving 15 bases between. The CDR3 extends over 16 amino acids. CDR1 LNHDA and CDR2 SQIVND come from the germline V gene (reference sequence).

This rearrangement joins TRBV5-4 to TRBJ1-2; D remains ambiguous. V lost 5 bases to trimming and J lost 5 bases, with 7 bases between them. Germline CDR1 SGHNT, CDR2 YYREEE (reference sequence). The length of the CDR3 is 11 residues. DNA of the CDR3: TGTGCCAGCAGGGAGCAATATGGCTACACCTTC. This codes for CASREQYGYTF.